Listed here are 21 T cell receptor beta chains from one sample, sequenced in a study of blood T cell repertoires in COVID-19. Sequencing used immunoSEQ multiplex PCR; TCRdb keeps in-frame clones, though not all of them. The profile shows under 200,000 clones, over 75% of them singletons. The sample consisted of peripheral blood. The receptors were gathered from a man between 65 and 85 years old who had recovered from COVID-19.

CDR3 amino acids: CASSSTVNTGELFF. In nucleotides, the CDR3 is TGCGCCAGCAGCTCTACAGTGAACACCGGGGAGCTGTTTTTT. The J gene is TRBJ2-2, the V gene TRBV5-1; unclear D gene. The germline V gene has CDR1 SGHRS and CDR2 YFSETQ. The CDR3 contains 14 residues. With 3 bases removed from V and 1 base from J, the gap between germline ends came to 7 bases.

The chain joins TRBV5-1 to TRBJ1-1; maybe TRBD1 (5 bases). Germline-derived CDR1 and CDR2 are SGHRS and YFSETQ. The CDR3 runs to 12 residues. V lost 1 base and J 7 bases, leaving 8 bases between the germline ends. The CDR3: CASSLSQGEAFF. The DNA of the CDR3 is TGCGCCAGCAGCTTGAGCCAGGGTGAAGCTTTCTTT.

The V and J genes are TRBV5-5 and TRBJ2-7, with 10 bases aligning to TRBD2. CDR1 is SGHKS and CDR2 is YYEKEE in the germline V gene (reference sequence). V shed 0 bases, J shed 7 bases, and the junction held 10 bases outside the gene matches. The CDR3 has 16 residues. CDR3 residues: CASSLGVAGGLREQYF. The CDR3 DNA reads TGTGCCAGCAGCTTGGGGGTAGCGGGAGGCCTTCGGGAGCAGTACTTC.

This chain links TRBV6-5 with TRBJ2-5; weak D call: TRBD2 (5 bases). Trimming removed 0 bases at V and 4 bases at J, with 15 bases between. The CDR3 extends over 16 amino acids. Per the germline V gene, CDR1 is MNHEY and CDR2 is SVGAGI. DNA of the CDR3: TGTGCCAGCAGTTACTCCTCCGGGAACGGCAGAGAGACCCAGTACTTC. This sequence encodes CASSYSSGNGRETQYF.

CDR3 sequence reads: CASTFLFTGIFEQFF. Here the CDR3 DNA reads TGTGCCAGCACTTTCCTGTTTACCGGGATATTTGAGCAGTTCTTC. The J gene is TRBJ2-1, the V gene TRBV2, with a tentative D call TRBD2 (5 bases). V dropped 7 bases and J dropped 9 bases, with 22 bases sitting between them. The CDR3 has 15 residues. CDR1 is SNHLY, CDR2 FYNNEI, per germline.

The chain joins TRBV20-1 to TRBJ2-7; tentative D call: TRBD1 (6 bases). Per the germline V gene, CDR1 is DFQATT and CDR2 is SNEGSKA (reference sequence). This CDR3 has 11 amino acids. Trimming shortened V by 3 bases and J by 12 bases, and 15 bases separated the two germline ends. The CDR3 coding sequence is TGCAGTGCTAGCTTGACAGGTACCTCGTACTTC. Protein sequence: CSASLTGTSYF.

The chain employs TRBV29-1 and TRBJ1-1; 8 nucleotides align to TRBD1. Germline loops: CDR1 SQVTM, CDR2 ANQGSEA. The CDR3 runs to 15 residues. V was clipped by 5 bases and J by 8 bases; unmatched bases: 16. This chain's CDR3 is CSVLDSTGGNSEAFF. The CDR3 DNA reads as TGCAGCGTTCTGGATTCCACAGGGGGAAACTCCGAAGCTTTCTTT. Full variable domain (rest looked up from reference TRBV29-1 and TRBJ1-1): SAVISQKPSRDICQRGTSLTIQCQVDSQVTMMFWYRQQPGQSLTLIATANQGSEATYESGFVIDKFPISRPNLTFSTLTVSNMSPEDSSIYLCSVLDSTGGNSEAFFGQGTRLTVV.

V is TRBV4-1 and J is TRBJ2-7; TRBD1 matches at 11 bases. The CDR3 spans 15 residues. With V trimmed by 1 base and J by 2 bases, 1 base remained unmatched. Germline V gene lookup returns CDR1 MGHRA and CDR2 YSYEKL. DNA of the CDR3: TGCGCCAGCAGCCAAGGGACAGGGGGCACCTACGAGCAGTACTTC. It encodes CASSQGTGGTYEQYF.

This clone was detected only a few times. The CDR3 loop is CASTDREDQPQHF. CDR3 coding DNA: TGTGCCAGTACGGACAGGGAGGATCAGCCCCAGCATTTT. V usage is TRBV19 and J usage is TRBJ1-5, with 8 bases fitting TRBD1. V shed 7 bases, J shed 5 bases, and the junction held 4 bases outside the gene matches. The V gene's germline CDR1 is LNHDA and CDR2 SQIVND (reference sequence). This CDR3 comprises 13 residues.

The chain joins TRBV18 to TRBJ2-5; 8 bases are a match to TRBD1. Germline trimming cut 5 bases from V and 1 base from J; bases unmatched to any gene: 12. The CDR3 covers 17 residues. From germline, CDR1 is KGHSH and CDR2 LQKENI. The chain's CDR3 is CASSATGTGEAQETQYF. The CDR3 bases are TGTGCCAGCTCAGCCACCGGGACAGGAGAAGCCCAAGAGACCCAGTACTTC.

This chain uses TRBV9 with TRBJ1-3; 10 bases align to TRBD1. Trimming cost V 3 bases and J 6 bases; bases outside gene matches: 6. The germline V gene encodes CDR1 SGDLS and CDR2 YYNGEE. The CDR3 has 15 residues. CDR3: CASSEKDRGANTIYF. The DNA for the CDR3 is TGTGCCAGCAGCGAAAAGGACAGGGGGGCAAACACCATATATTTT.

The genes are TRBV11-3 and TRBJ2-2; TRBD2 might be the D (6 bases). The germline CDR1 and CDR2 sequences are SGHNT and YENEEA. Trimming cost V 5 bases and J 5 bases, with 15 bases left between them. CDR3 size: 15 residues. CDR3 nucleotides: TGTGCCAGCAGCCCCGGAGGGCAAGAGACCGGGGAGCTGTTTTTT. This gives the protein CASSPGGQETGELFF.

The gene calls are TRBV3-1 (or the pseudogene TRBV3-2) and TRBJ1-2, with D uncertain. Deletions cut 0 bases from V and 8 bases from J, with 25 bases between. The CDR3 covers 18 residues. CDR1 is LGHDT, CDR2 YNNKEL, per germline (reference sequence). CDR3 loop: CASSQDRLKRQALRGYTF. The CDR3 DNA is TGTGCCAGCAGCCAAGACCGACTGAAGCGGCAGGCACTAAGAGGCTACACCTTC.

This clone was observed a single time. This sequence joins TRBV9 and TRBJ1-6; a weak D match, TRBD1 (5 bases). The germline V gene has CDR1 SGDLS and CDR2 YYNGEE. The CDR3 runs 17 residues. V was shortened by 3 bases and J by 5 bases, with 18 bases between the two germline ends. This chain's CDR3 is CASSAHPAGRDNSPLHF. The CDR3 DNA reads TGTGCCAGCAGCGCTCATCCTGCGGGACGGGATAATTCACCCCTCCACTTT. Together with reference TRBV9 and TRBJ1-6, the CDR3 gives the full variable domain: DSGVTQTPKHLITATGQRVTLRCSPRSGDLSVYWYQQSLDQGLQFLIQYYNGEERAKGNILERFSAQQFPDLHSELNLSSLELGDSALYFCASSAHPAGRDNSPLHFGNGTRLTVT.

The rearrangement links TRBV7-2 to TRBJ2-1, with 11 bases lining up with TRBD2. The CDR3 consists of 14 residues. V lost 6 bases, J lost 7 bases, and 5 bases stayed unmatched. Germline V gene data show CDR1 as SGHTA and CDR2 as FQGNSA. The CDR3 protein is CASRRLAGINEQFF. CDR3 DNA: TGTGCCAGCAGAAGACTAGCGGGAATAAATGAGCAGTTCTTC.

The chain carries TRBV10-1 and TRBJ2-1, with 9 bases aligning to TRBD1. V lost 7 bases to trimming and J lost 1 base; unmatched junction nucleotides: 14. Germline values: CDR1 WNHNN, CDR2 SYGVQD (reference sequence). The CDR3 is 18 residues long. Here the CDR3 DNA reads TGCGCCAGCACCCTTCGGGACAGGGCTTGTGTGTCCTACAATGAGCAGTTCTTC. Amino acid sequence: CASTLRDRACVSYNEQFF.

The chain couples TRBV6-5 to TRBJ1-1; D may be TRBD1 (5 bases). V lost 7 bases, J lost 2 bases, and 14 bases lay in between. The CDR3 runs to 14 residues. CDR1 is MNHEY, CDR2 SVGAGI, per germline. The CDR3: CASTTRGDNTEAFF. CDR3 nucleotide sequence: TGTGCCAGCACCACTCGGGGGGATAACACTGAAGCTTTCTTT.

V is TRBV20-1 and J is TRBJ2-1; a possible D gene is TRBD2 (6 bases). CDR1 and CDR2 (germline): DFQATT, SNEGSKA (reference sequence). CDR3 size: 14 residues. Deletions cut 3 bases from V and 3 bases from J, with 12 bases between. The CDR3: CSASSGEDYNEQFF. The DNA for the CDR3 is TGCAGTGCTAGTTCGGGAGAAGACTACAATGAGCAGTTCTTC.

This clone was counted between two and nine times. DNA of the CDR3: TGTGCCAGCAGCCCCCCTGTCTCCGGGACAACGCTCGAGCAGTACTTC. This gives the protein CASSPPVSGTTLEQYF. V and J are TRBV7-9 and TRBJ2-7, with D possibly matching TRBD1 (6 bases). This CDR3 has 16 residues. Per the germline V gene, CDR1 is SEHNR and CDR2 is FQNEAQ (reference sequence). V was shortened by 5 bases and J by 6 bases, with 23 bases between the two germline ends.

The V gene is TRBV9, the J gene TRBJ2-3; a possible D gene is TRBD2 (5 bases). Trimming took off 0 bases at V and 0 bases at J, with 8 bases between the two ends. This CDR3 has 15 residues. The germline gives CDR1 SGDLS, CDR2 YYNGEE. The CDR3 loop reads CASSVAGTSTDTQYF. CDR3 sequence (DNA): TGTGCCAGCAGCGTAGCGGGAACAAGCACAGATACGCAGTATTTT. The entire variable domain, with the rest obtained from reference TRBV9 and TRBJ2-3, is as follows: DSGVTQTPKHLITATGQRVTLRCSPRSGDLSVYWYQQSLDQGLQFLIQYYNGEERAKGNILERFSAQQFPDLHSELNLSSLELGDSALYFCASSVAGTSTDTQYFGPGTRLTVL.

The genes are TRBV7-2 and TRBJ2-2, with D tentatively TRBD1 (5 bases). The length of the CDR3 is 14 residues. CDR1 SGHTA and CDR2 FQGNSA come from the germline V gene. V lost 5 bases and J lost 2, with 9 bases in between. The CDR3 here is CASSTDTNTGELFF. CDR3 nucleotide sequence: TGTGCCAGCAGCACGGACACAAACACCGGGGAGCTGTTTTTT.